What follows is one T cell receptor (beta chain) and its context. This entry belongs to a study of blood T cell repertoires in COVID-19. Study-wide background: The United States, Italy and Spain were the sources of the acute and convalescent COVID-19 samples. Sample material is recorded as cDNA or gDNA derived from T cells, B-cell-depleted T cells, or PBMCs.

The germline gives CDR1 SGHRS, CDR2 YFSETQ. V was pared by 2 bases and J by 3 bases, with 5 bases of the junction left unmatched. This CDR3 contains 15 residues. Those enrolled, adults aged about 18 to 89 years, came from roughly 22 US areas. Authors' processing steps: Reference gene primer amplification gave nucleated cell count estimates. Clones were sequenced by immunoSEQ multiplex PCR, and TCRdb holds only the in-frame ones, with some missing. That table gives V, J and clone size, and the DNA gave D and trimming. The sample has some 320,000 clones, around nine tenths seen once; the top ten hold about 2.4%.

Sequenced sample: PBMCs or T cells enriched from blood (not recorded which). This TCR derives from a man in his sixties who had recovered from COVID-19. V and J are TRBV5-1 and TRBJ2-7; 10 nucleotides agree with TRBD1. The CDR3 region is CASSFMTGGHYEQYF. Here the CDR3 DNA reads TGCGCCAGCAGCTTTATGACAGGGGGCCACTACGAGCAGTACTTC.